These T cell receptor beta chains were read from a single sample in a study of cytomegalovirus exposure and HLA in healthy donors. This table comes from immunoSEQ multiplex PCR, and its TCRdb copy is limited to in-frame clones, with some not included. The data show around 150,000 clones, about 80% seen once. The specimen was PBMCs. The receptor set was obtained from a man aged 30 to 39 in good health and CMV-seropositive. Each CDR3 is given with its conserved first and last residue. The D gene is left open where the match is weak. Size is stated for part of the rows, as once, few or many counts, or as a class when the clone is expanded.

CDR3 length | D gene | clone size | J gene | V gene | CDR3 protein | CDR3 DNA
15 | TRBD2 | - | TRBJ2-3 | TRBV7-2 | CASSLVERGTDTQYF | TGTGCCAGCAGCTTAGTGGAGCGGGGGACAGATACGCAGTATTTT
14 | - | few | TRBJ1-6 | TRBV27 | CASRPGSYNSPLHF | TGTGCCAGCCGCCCAGGGTCCTATAATTCACCCCTCCACTTT
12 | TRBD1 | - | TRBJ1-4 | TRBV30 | CAWGRGNEKLFF | TGTGCCTGGGGCAGGGGGAATGAAAAACTGTTTTTT
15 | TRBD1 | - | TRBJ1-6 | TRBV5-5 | CASSGQGKYNSPLHF | TGTGCCAGCAGCGGACAGGGGAAGTATAATTCACCCCTCCACTTT
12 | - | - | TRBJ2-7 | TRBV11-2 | CASSLGLYEQYF | TGTGCCAGCAGCCTCGGACTGTACGAGCAGTACTTC
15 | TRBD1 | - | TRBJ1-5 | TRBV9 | CASSVGQGGNQPQHF | TGTGCCAGCAGCGTGGGACAGGGTGGCAATCAGCCCCAGCATTTT
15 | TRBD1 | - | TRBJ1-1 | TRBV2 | CASSGDSLMNTEAFF | TGTGCCAGCAGCGGGGACAGTCTCATGAACACTGAAGCTTTCTTT
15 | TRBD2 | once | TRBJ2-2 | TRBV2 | CAGKGSGSNTGELFF | TGTGCCGGGAAGGGTAGCGGGAGTAACACCGGGGAGCTGTTTTTT
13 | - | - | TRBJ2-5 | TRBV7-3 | CASSQPGLETQYF | TGTGCCAGCAGCCAACCGGGTCTCGAGACCCAGTACTTC
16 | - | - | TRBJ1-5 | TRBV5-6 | CASSLTGGYSNQPQHF | TGTGCCAGCAGCTTAACCGGGGGATATAGCAATCAGCCCCAGCATTTT
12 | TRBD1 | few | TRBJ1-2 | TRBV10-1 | CASSGRGHGYTF | TGCGCCAGCAGTGGGAGGGGGCATGGCTACACCTTC
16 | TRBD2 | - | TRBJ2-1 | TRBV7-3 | CASSSLAGAVYNEQFF | TGTGCCAGCAGCTCGTTAGCGGGAGCCGTATACAATGAGCAGTTCTTC
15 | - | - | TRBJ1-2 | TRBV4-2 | CASSSGRTSGSGYTF | TGTGCCAGCAGTAGCGGTAGGACCTCCGGGAGTGGCTACACCTTC
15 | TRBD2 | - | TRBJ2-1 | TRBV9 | CASSALAGGLGEQFF | TGTGCCAGCAGCGCACTAGCGGGAGGGCTCGGTGAGCAGTTCTTC
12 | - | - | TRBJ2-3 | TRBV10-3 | CAITQGTDTQYF | TGTGCCATCACGCAGGGCACAGATACGCAGTATTTT
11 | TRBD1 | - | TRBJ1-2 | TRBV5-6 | CASSSGQVYTF | TGTGCCAGCAGCTCCGGACAGGTCTACACCTTC
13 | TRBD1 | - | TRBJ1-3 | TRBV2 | CASGTDSGNTIYF | TGTGCCAGTGGGACAGACTCTGGAAACACCATATATTTT
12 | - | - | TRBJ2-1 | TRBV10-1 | CASSTWPGEQFF | TGCGCCAGCAGTACATGGCCGGGAGAGCAGTTCTTC
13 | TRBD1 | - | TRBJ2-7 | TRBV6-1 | CAGRDRGKFEQYF | TGTGCCGGACGGGACAGGGGCAAGTTTGAGCAGTACTTC
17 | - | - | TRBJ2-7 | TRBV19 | CASSMGGRWTADYEQYF | TGTGCCAGTAGTATGGGGGGGCGTTGGACAGCGGACTACGAGCAGTACTTC
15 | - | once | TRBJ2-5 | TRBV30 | CAWTGGVGYQETQYF | TGTGCCTGGACTGGGGGCGTCGGGTACCAAGAGACCCAGTACTTC
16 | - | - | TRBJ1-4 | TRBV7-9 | CASSLSRDMRDEKLFF | TGTGCCAGCAGCTTATCTCGGGACATGCGGGATGAAAAACTGTTTTTT
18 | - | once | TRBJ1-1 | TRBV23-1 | CASSLRGPHLWRNTEAFF | TGCGCCAGCAGTCTCAGGGGCCCACACCTTTGGCGGAACACTGAAGCTTTCTTT
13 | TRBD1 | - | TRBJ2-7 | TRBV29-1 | CSVWDRAGYEQYF | TGCAGCGTTTGGGACAGGGCTGGCTACGAGCAGTACTTC
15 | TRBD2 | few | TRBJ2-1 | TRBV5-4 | CASSLAGGPVNEQFF | TGTGCCAGCAGCTTGGCGGGAGGGCCGGTGAATGAGCAGTTCTTC
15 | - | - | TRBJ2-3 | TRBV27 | CASSLRERGTDTQYF | TGTGCCAGCAGTTTAAGGGAGCGGGGCACAGATACGCAGTATTTT
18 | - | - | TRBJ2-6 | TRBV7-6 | CASSLSSGFFSGANVLTF | TGTGCCAGCAGCTTATCTTCAGGGTTTTTCTCTGGGGCCAACGTCCTGACTTTC
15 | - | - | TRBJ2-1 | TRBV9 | CASSYTGQGKSGQFF | TGTGCCAGCAGCTATACGGGCCAGGGGAAGAGCGGGCAGTTCTTC
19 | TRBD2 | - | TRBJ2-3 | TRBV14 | CASSQGLAGGPSVSDTQYF | TGTGCCAGCAGCCAAGGACTAGCGGGAGGGCCAAGTGTTTCAGATACGCAGTATTTT
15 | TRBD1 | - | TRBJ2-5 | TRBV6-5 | CASSYTPDRQETQYF | TGTGCCAGTAGTTACACCCCGGACAGGCAAGAGACCCAGTACTTC
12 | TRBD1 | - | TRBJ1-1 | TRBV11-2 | CASSSAGTGAFF | TGTGCCAGCAGCTCGGCCGGGACAGGGGCTTTCTTT
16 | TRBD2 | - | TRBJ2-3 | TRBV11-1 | CASSLGAGANTDTQYF | TGTGCCAGCAGCTTAGGGGCGGGAGCAAACACAGATACGCAGTATTTT
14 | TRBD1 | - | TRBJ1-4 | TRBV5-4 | CASSLDGTGGEGFF | TGTGCCAGCAGCTTGGACGGGACAGGGGGCGAGGGGTTTTTT
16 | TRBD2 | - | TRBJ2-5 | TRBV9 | CASSPGLDGAGETQYF | TGTGCCAGCAGCCCCGGACTAGACGGGGCCGGGGAGACCCAGTACTTC
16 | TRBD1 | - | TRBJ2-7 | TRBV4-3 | CASSRYSGQSPYEQYF | TGCGCCAGCAGCCGTTACTCGGGACAGTCCCCCTACGAGCAGTACTTC
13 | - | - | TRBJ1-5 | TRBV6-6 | CASRQVSNQPQHF | TGTGCCAGCAGACAGGTTAGCAATCAGCCCCAGCATTTT
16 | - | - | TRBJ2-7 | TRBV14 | CASSPWAGQSSYEQYF | TGTGCCAGCAGCCCCTGGGCGGGACAGTCCTCCTACGAGCAGTACTTC
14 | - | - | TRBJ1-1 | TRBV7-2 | CASSSRFGNTEAFF | TGTGCCAGCAGCTCCAGGTTCGGGAACACTGAAGCTTTCTTT
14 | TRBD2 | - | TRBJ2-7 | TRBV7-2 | CASSYTSGSYEQYF | TGTGCCAGCAGCTACACTAGCGGGAGCTACGAGCAGTACTTC
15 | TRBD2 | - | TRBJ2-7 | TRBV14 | CASSRQGLEGYEQYF | TGTGCCAGCAGCCGACAAGGACTAGAAGGTTACGAGCAGTACTTC
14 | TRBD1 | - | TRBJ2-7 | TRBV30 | CAWSWDRGGYEQYF | TGTGCCTGGAGCTGGGACAGGGGCGGCTACGAGCAGTACTTC
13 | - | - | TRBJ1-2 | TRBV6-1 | CASSEAPQYGYTF | TGTGCCAGCAGTGAAGCACCTCAGTATGGCTACACCTTC
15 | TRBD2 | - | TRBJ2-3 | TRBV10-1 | CASSVAGGSTDTQYF | TGCGCCAGCAGTGTAGCGGGGGGCAGCACAGATACGCAGTATTTT
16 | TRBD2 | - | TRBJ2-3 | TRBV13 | CASSLQTSGGAFTQYF | TGTGCCAGCAGCCTTCAAACTAGCGGGGGGGCATTTACGCAGTATTTT
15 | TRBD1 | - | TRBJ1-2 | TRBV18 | CASSPVRTGANGYTF | TGTGCCAGCTCCCCCGTGAGGACAGGGGCTAATGGCTACACCTTC
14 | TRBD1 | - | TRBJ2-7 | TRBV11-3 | CASSFGTGSYEQYF | TGTGCCAGCAGCTTTGGGACAGGGAGCTACGAGCAGTACTTC
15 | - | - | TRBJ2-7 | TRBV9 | CASSVGGGRPYEQYF | TGTGCCAGCAGCGTAGGCGGGGGCCGCCCCTACGAGCAGTACTTC
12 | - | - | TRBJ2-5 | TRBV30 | CAWSLYQETQYF | TGTGCCTGGAGTTTATACCAAGAGACCCAGTACTTC
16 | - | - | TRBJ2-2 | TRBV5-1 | CASSLKRGPNTGELFF | TGCGCCAGCAGCTTGAAACGGGGTCCTAACACCGGGGAGCTGTTTTTT
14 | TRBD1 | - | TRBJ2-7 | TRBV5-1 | CASSGGQGYYEQYF | TGCGCCAGCAGCGGGGGACAGGGGTACTACGAGCAGTACTTC
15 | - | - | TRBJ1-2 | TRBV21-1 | CASSKTGTFLYGYTF | TGTGCCAGCAGCAAAACAGGAACCTTCCTCTATGGCTACACCTTC
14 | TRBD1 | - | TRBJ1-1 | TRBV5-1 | CASSGGQGNTEAFF | TGCGCCAGCAGCGGAGGACAGGGGAACACTGAAGCTTTCTTT
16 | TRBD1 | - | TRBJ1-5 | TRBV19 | CASKVVGGHSNQPQHF | TGTGCCAGTAAAGTAGTAGGGGGCCATAGCAATCAGCCCCAGCATTTT
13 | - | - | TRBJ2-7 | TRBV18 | CASSRATPDEQYF | TGTGCCAGCTCACGGGCCACCCCAGACGAGCAGTACTTC
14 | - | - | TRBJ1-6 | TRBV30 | CAWSVLNGNSPLHF | TGTGCCTGGAGTGTACTAAACGGTAATTCACCCCTCCACTTT
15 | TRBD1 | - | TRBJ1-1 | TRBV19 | CASSITGGSGTEAFF | TGTGCCAGTAGTATAACAGGGGGCTCGGGCACTGAAGCTTTCTTT
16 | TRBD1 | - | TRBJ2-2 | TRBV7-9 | CASRLYGTGATGELFF | TGTGCCAGCAGACTCTACGGGACAGGGGCCACCGGGGAGCTGTTTTTT
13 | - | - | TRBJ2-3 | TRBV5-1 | CASSLIVTDTQYF | TGCGCCAGCAGCTTAATCGTCACAGATACGCAGTATTTT
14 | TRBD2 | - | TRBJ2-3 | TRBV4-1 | CASSQVGAGGLQYF | TGCGCCAGCAGCCAAGTCGGCGCGGGGGGGCTGCAGTATTTT
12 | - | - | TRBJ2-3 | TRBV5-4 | CAIGGHTDTQYF | TGTGCTATCGGGGGGCACACAGATACGCAGTATTTT